The 13 T cell receptor beta chains below were found in one sample sequenced in a study of HIV-infected patients and healthy controls. Alpha and beta constant-region primers primed reverse transcription of around 550 ng RNA. Alpha and beta chain libraries were made separately by chain-specific third strand synthesis with multiplexing indices. TCRdb re-derived calls from the 5' RACE reads in MiXCR, one entry per CDR3 protein. The sample consists of 13,000 to 15,000 distinct CDR3 sequences, 7.5% to 10% of them appearing once. All unsorted peripheral T cells were captured because whole blood was used without fractionation. The material sequenced was blood. These receptors originate from an adult in good health.

Worth noting for this clonotype: Mismatch with germline at one junction end may stem from a read error. This chain uses TRBV11-1 with TRBJ2-1, with D perhaps TRBD1 (6 bases). CDR1 is SGHAT and CDR2 is FQDESV in the germline V gene (reference sequence). The CDR3 consists of 12 residues. DNA of the CDR3: TGTGCCAGCAGCCTTGACAGGAATGGGCAGTTCTTC. As protein: CASSLDRNGQFF.

The CDR3 bases are TGTGCCAGCAGTCGGTCGAGCCTGTCCTCCTACGAGCAGTACTTC. Residues: CASSRSSLSSYEQYF. V and J are TRBV6-1 and TRBJ2-7, with D uncertain. Trimming removed 5 bases at V and 0 bases at J, with 14 bases between. This CDR3 region has 15 residues. CDR1 and CDR2 (germline): MNHNS, SASEGT.

The sample holds many counts of this clonotype. The chain carries TRBV28 and TRBJ1-3, with D hard to call. CDR1 and CDR2 from the germline V gene are MDHEN and SYDVKM. The V end lost 2 bases, the J end lost 1 base, and 12 bases lay between the germline ends. The CDR3 contains 16 residues. CDR3 sequence reads: CASSLVRFASGNTIYF. CDR3 sequence (DNA): TGTGCCAGCAGTTTAGTCCGGTTCGCTTCTGGAAACACCATATATTTT. The whole variable domain, filled in from reference TRBV28 and TRBJ1-3, reads DVKVTQSSRYLVKRTGEKVFLECVQDMDHENMFWYRQDPGLGLRLIYFSYDVKMKEKGDIPEGYSVSREKKERFSLILESASTNQTSMYLCASSLVRFASGNTIYFGEGSWLTVV.

This clonotype came up many times. J is TRBJ2-1 and V is TRBV6-5; 10 nucleotides align to TRBD2. J gave up 10 bases and V 7 bases, and 10 bases lay outside the gene matches. The CDR3 is 14 amino acids. Looked up from germline, CDR1 is MNHEY and CDR2 is SVGAGI. CDR3 amino acids: CASTQASGGPEQFF. The CDR3 DNA reads as TGTGCCAGCACCCAGGCTAGCGGGGGCCCCGAGCAGTTCTTC.

This clonotype is categorized as medium-sized. CDR3 amino acids: CASSPARFRYSSYEQYF. The CDR3 nucleotides read TGTGCCAGCTCACCAGCTAGATTTCGGTACAGCTCCTACGAGCAGTACTTC. This chain joins TRBV18 and TRBJ2-7; D gene unclear. The CDR3 length is 17 residues. Trimming pared 2 bases from V and 0 bases from J, leaving 17 bases between. The V gene's germline CDR1 is KGHSH and CDR2 LQKENI.

This clonotype was detected ten times or more. The rearrangement uses TRBV25-1 and TRBJ2-1; 8 positions agree with TRBD1. The V gene end was trimmed by 4 bases and the J gene end by 4 bases; junction bases not matched to a gene: 18. This CDR3 is built from 19 residues. CDR1 is MGHDK and CDR2 is SYGVNS in the germline V gene. The CDR3 DNA reads as TGTGCCAGCAGTGCCGGCCTTGTCTCGCCGGGACAGGTGTACAATGAGCAGTTCTTC. Translation gives CASSAGLVSPGQVYNEQFF.

V usage is TRBV4-3 and J usage is TRBJ2-3; D not certain. V shed 1 base and J shed 10 bases, with 18 bases lying between them. The CDR3 is 15 amino acids. Germline V CDR1 and CDR2: LGHNA, YSLEER. The DNA of the CDR3 is TGCGCCAGCAGCCAAGGGTGGGCAGCTTACAAACCGCAGTATTTT. Amino acid sequence: CASSQGWAAYKPQYF.

This clonotype has ten or more counts. This sequence joins TRBV7-9 and TRBJ2-7; the D gene could be TRBD1 or TRBD2 (5 bases each). The CDR3 contains 14 residues. The V gene lost 0 bases and the J gene lost 4 bases, with 10 bases spanning the gap. From germline, CDR1 is SEHNR and CDR2 FQNEAQ (reference sequence). The CDR3 loop is CASSLAGWGYEQYF. In nucleotides, the CDR3 is TGTGCCAGCAGCTTAGCGGGATGGGGGTACGAGCAGTACTTC.

This clonotype has only a few counts. The V and J genes are TRBV5-1 and TRBJ2-7, with 7 bases identical to TRBD2. V lost 8 bases and J lost 3; bases outside the gene matches: 14. This CDR3 region has 15 residues. CDR1 and CDR2 (germline): SGHRS, YFSETQ. The CDR3 is CASSFASGAHYEQYF. CDR3 sequence (DNA): TGCGCCAGTTCCTTCGCTAGCGGTGCCCACTACGAGCAGTACTTC.

The sample holds many counts of this clonotype. The V gene is TRBV12-3 or TRBV12-4, the J gene TRBJ1-1, with D possibly being TRBD1 (5 bases). The V gene lost 6 bases and the J gene lost 4 bases, with 15 bases spanning the gap. CDR3 length equals 14 residues. The CDR3 region has the DNA TGTGCCAGCAGGCTTATCGAGGGGAGCACTGAAGCTTTCTTT. It encodes CASRLIEGSTEAFF.

This clonotype was recorded at least ten times. V and J are TRBV24-1 and TRBJ2-2; D remains unclear. CDR1 is KGHDR and CDR2 is SFDVKD in the germline V gene. CDR3 size: 19 residues. V lost 2 bases and J lost 5, with 23 bases in between. The DNA for the CDR3 is TGTGCCACCAGTGATTCCGCCGGACCCCCCCCGAGAACGACCGGGGAGCTGTTTTTT. This encodes CATSDSAGPPPRTTGELFF.

This clonotype showed up many times. The chain joins TRBV11-2 to TRBJ2-1; 10 nucleotides match TRBD2. Germline loops: CDR1 SGHAT, CDR2 FQNNGV. The CDR3 totals 15 residues. The V segment lost 3 bases and the J segment 10 bases; nucleotides outside the gene matches: 9. As DNA, the CDR3 is TGTGCCAGCAGCTTGGGCGTAGCGGGAGGTCAGGAGCAGTTCTTC. Protein: CASSLGVAGGQEQFF.

This clonotype was detected ten times or more. The rearrangement uses TRBV24-1 and TRBJ2-3; 9 bases match TRBD1. V was clipped by 3 bases and J by 3 bases; unmatched bases: 9. From germline, CDR1 is KGHDR and CDR2 SFDVKD. This CDR3 has 17 amino acids. The CDR3 loop is CATSDPSGQGITDTQYF. CDR3 nucleotides: TGTGCCACCAGTGATCCCTCGGGACAGGGCATTACAGATACGCAGTATTTT.